The following is a T cell receptor beta chain sequence with its context. Its matching antigen is unknown. The sample originates from a study of cytomegalovirus exposure and HLA in healthy donors. Overall study results and limits: Listed as cytomegalovirus-associated were 150 or so TCR beta chains. With high specificity and sensitivity, the classifier reportedly diagnosed cytomegalovirus status.

The primer mix had 60 Vbeta and 13 Jbeta primers. Assay: immunoSEQ multiplex PCR; the TCRdb copy retains only in-frame clones and omits some. The table has under 200,000 clones, 80% to 85% seen once. The CDR3 covers 16 residues. Trimming took off 5 bases at V and 2 bases at J, with 19 bases between the two ends. Per the germline V gene, CDR1 is SGHAT and CDR2 is FQNNGV. Sample: PBMCs. This clonotype originated in a woman younger than 30 in good health and CMV-seronegative. The rearrangement uses TRBV11-2 and TRBJ2-7; D is unresolved. The CDR3 DNA reads as TGTGCCAGCAGCGCCAGTTTAGAGGTCCGTCCCTACGAGCAGTACTTC. It codes for CASSASLEVRPYEQYF. Full variable domain (missing parts from reference TRBV11-2 and TRBJ2-7): EAGVAQSPRYKIIEKRQSVAFWCNPISGHATLYWYQQILGQGPKLLIQFQNNGVVDDSQLPKDRFSAERLKGVDSTLKIQPAKLEDSAVYLCASSASLEVRPYEQYFGPGTRLTVT.